This entry features one T cell receptor beta chain sequence. Its antigen is unidentified. Sequenced by immunoSEQ multiplex PCR; TCRdb stores in-frame clones only, minus some. The data contain about 680,000 clones, about 89% of them seen just once; the ten biggest clones take up approximately 1.5%. V lost 1 base to trimming and J lost 5 bases; unmatched junction nucleotides: 8. The CDR3 totals 16 residues. Germline V CDR1 and CDR2: SGHAT, FQNNGV. These data originate in a study of Ad26.COV2.S vaccination and SARS-CoV-2 variants. The wider study: In the COV1001 trial, the donor was in the Ad26.COV2.S arm. Intramuscular Ad26.COV2.S at 5x10^10 or 1x10^11 viral particles. Whole-study results and caveats: Placebo and vaccine recipients had non-spike TCR breadth that was similar.

Indicated treatment: 15 to 20 received Ad26.COV2.S at low or high dose, single or two shots; about 5 received placebo; per-sample allocation not given. Specimen acquisition occurred on day 63 following the initial vaccine or placebo injection. The sequence was collected from a person aged 18-60 years who received the Ad26.COV2.S COVID-19 vaccine or a placebo. The chain couples TRBV11-2 to TRBJ2-5; 9 bases match TRBD2. This specimen consisted of peripheral blood, obtained in a trial of Ad26.COV2.S vaccine versus placebo. CDR3 sequence (DNA): TGTGCCAGCAGCTTAGCGGGCGGGGGGGGGATGGAGACCCAGTACTTC. This encodes CASSLAGGGGMETQYF.